A single T cell receptor (beta chain) is shown here with its context. The antigen is not known. This specimen comes from a study of CD4 T cells in relation to SARS-CoV-2 and coronaviruses. On the study more broadly: Patient ages ranged from 21 to 72, median 38.

Naive and memory CD4+ T cell DNA was deep-sequenced without culture. TCRdb keeps only in-frame clones here, not all; method: immunoSEQ multiplex PCR. The data show tens of thousands of clones, with about 90% seen just once and roughly 0.4% held by the top ten. Whole-study results and caveats: Compared with monoreactive clones, crossreactive clones showed significantly weaker SARS-CoV-2 expansion. No crossreactivity against non-spike viral proteins was tested here.

The V end was cut by 3 bases, the J end by 2 bases, with 9 bases between. CDR3 length: 14 amino acids. The germline gives CDR1 LNHNV, CDR2 YYDKDF (reference sequence). Input material: naive CD4+ T cells from PBMCs. The subset denotes: naive CD4+ T cells isolated by negative enrichment. V gene TRBV15 combines with J gene TRBJ2-3, with D tentatively TRBD1 (5 bases). The clonotype originates from an adult with COVID-19. The CDR3 loop is CATSSYRYTDTQYF. DNA of the CDR3: TGTGCCACCAGCAGTTACAGGTACACAGATACGCAGTATTTT.